This T cell receptor (beta chain) stems from a study of PD-1 blockade in classical Hodgkin lymphoma. Study details: Administration of nivolumab to patients was at 3 mg/kg intravenously every 2 weeks. Study-level points and caveats: Diversity in CD4+ TCRs, unlike that measured in CD8+ TCRs, had risen significantly by C4D1. What caused the repertoire differences, perhaps disease activity or prior therapy, remains undefined.

Generated by immunoSEQ multiplex PCR, the TCRdb table keeps only in-frame clones and is missing some. The table lists 20,000 to 30,000 clones, 82% of them singletons. Germline V gene lookup returns CDR1 MNHEY and CDR2 SMNVEV (reference sequence). The CDR3 is made up of 14 amino acids. Trimming removed 8 bases from V and 6 bases from J, with 16 bases in between. Turning to this clone: Its antigen is unknown.

Each of the patients experienced relapse following autologous stem cell transplantation, and their brentuximab vedotin exposure differed. The sequence derives from a human donor with classical Hodgkin lymphoma. V and J are TRBV27 and TRBJ1-4, with D possibly TRBD1 on 5 matching bases. The specimen comprised peripheral blood mononuclear cells (PBMCs), sampled before the second cycle of nivolumab. The CDR3 coding sequence is TGTGCCAGCGGGGCGGGGCGGAAGGATGAAAAACTGTTTTTT. This codes for CASGAGRKDEKLFF.